This TCR beta chain appears in the sequencing data of a study of cytomegalovirus exposure and HLA in healthy donors. Study-wide findings and caveats: In vitro assays verified that a few CMV-associated chains recognized CMV antigens specifically. According to a later analysis, TCR clusters from the first cohort tended to co-occur in the 100 to 150 validation repertoires.

Concerning this clone: Its antigen remains unidentified.

The method was immunoSEQ multiplex PCR; TCRdb's version includes in-frame clones alone and lacks a portion of them. Of over 130,000 clones detected, around 90% appear once; the ten largest clones hold 7.5% to 9%. CDR3 length equals 17 residues. CDR1 is SNHLY and CDR2 is FYNNEI in the germline V gene. V was clipped by 6 bases and J by 0 bases, with 18 bases between them. The rearrangement links TRBV2 to TRBJ2-1; D is uncertain. This clonotype originated in a man between 18 and 35 years old in good health and CMV-seropositive. The sequenced sample consisted of PBMCs. CDR3 DNA sequence: TGTGCCAGCAGCAAAGGCCGAGCACAGAGCTCCTACAATGAGCAGTTCTTC. Translation: CASSKGRAQSSYNEQFF.